Below, 4 T cell receptor beta chains from the same sample are listed, as sequenced in a study of blood T cells in healthy people across ages. The authors ran a second PCR of 7 to 11 cycles using a sample-barcoded 5' primer and a J-beta primer mix. MiXCR was run by TCRdb on the 5' RACE reads, yielding one entry per CDR3 protein. The sample contains roughly 1,800,000 distinct CDR3 sequences, around half of which appear only once. Sequencing was carried out using blood. Receptor source: a woman between 40 and 55 years old in good health.

This clonotype came up a few times. The chain carries TRBV4-1 and TRBJ2-3; TRBD1 matches 7 bases. The V and J ends lost 1 base and 5 bases, in that order; junction bases with no gene match: 9. Per germline, CDR1 MGHRA and CDR2 YSYEKL. The CDR3 is made up of 16 amino acids. CDR3 region: CASSQADRVIVDTQYF. The CDR3 DNA reads TGCGCCAGCAGCCAAGCAGACAGGGTGATAGTAGATACGCAGTATTTT.

The V call is TRBV18, the J call TRBJ2-7; the D gene is possibly TRBD2 (7 bases). This CDR3 region has 14 residues. Germline V gene sequence: CDR1 KGHSH, CDR2 LQKENI. V lost 8 bases and J 3 bases, leaving 17 bases between the germline ends. For the CDR3, the DNA is TGTGCCAGCGATCAGGGGTCGGGGGGCTACGAGCAGTACTTC. It codes for CASDQGSGGYEQYF.

This clonotype turned up a few times. CDR3 protein: CASSYSGTELAKNIQYF. DNA for the CDR3: TGTGCCAGCAGTTACTCCGGGACAGAATTAGCCAAAAACATTCAGTACTTC. This chain joins TRBV6-6 and TRBJ2-4, with TRBD1 matching over 7 bases. Trimming removed 0 bases from V and 0 bases from J; junction bases left unmatched: 5. The CDR3 runs 17 residues. CDR1 MNHNY and CDR2 SVGAGI come from the germline V gene (reference sequence).

The chain has TRBV16 and TRBJ1-2; 9 nucleotides align to TRBD1. Germline values: CDR1 KGHSY, CDR2 FQNENV. V dropped 2 bases and J dropped 8; count of bases not matched to a gene: 9. There are 15 residues in the CDR3. This CDR3 reads CASSQQGQGVSGYTF. CDR3 DNA: TGTGCCAGCAGCCAACAGGGACAGGGTGTAAGCGGCTACACCTTC.